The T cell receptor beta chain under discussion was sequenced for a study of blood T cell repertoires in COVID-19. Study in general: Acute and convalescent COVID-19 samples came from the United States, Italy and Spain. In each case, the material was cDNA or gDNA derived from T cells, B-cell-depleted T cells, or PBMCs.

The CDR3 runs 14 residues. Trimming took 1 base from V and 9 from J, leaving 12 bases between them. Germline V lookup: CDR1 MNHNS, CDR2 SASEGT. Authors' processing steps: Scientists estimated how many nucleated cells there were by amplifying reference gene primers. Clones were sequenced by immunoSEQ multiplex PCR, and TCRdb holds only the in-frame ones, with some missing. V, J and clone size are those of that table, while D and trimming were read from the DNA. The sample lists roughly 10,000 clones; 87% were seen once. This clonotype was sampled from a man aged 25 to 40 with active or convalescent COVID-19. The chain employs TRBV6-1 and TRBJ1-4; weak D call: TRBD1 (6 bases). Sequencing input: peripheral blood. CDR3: CASSEVGGVKKLFF. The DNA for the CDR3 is TGTGCCAGCAGTGAAGTAGGGGGGGTAAAAAAACTGTTTTTT.